The clone carrying this TCR beta chain was seen at least ten times. Clones were sequenced by immunoSEQ multiplex PCR, and TCRdb holds only the in-frame ones, with some missing. The sample carries roughly 61,000 clones, more than 55% recorded once. Germline-derived CDR1 and CDR2 are LGHDT and YNNKEL (reference sequence). With 4 bases removed from V and 7 bases from J, the gap between germline ends came to 20 bases. This CDR3 comprises 16 residues. The entry originates in a study of blood T cell repertoires in COVID-19. Overall study context: Sites in the United States, Italy and Spain provided acute and convalescent COVID-19 samples. Sources were T cells, B-cell-depleted T cells, or PBMCs; the material itself was cDNA or gDNA.

Adults between about 18 and 89 years of age took part from about 24 US areas. Within the 2 weeks before study entry, each person in the exposed group met a COVID-19 case. The receptor was derived from a woman aged 60-75 years who had been exposed to COVID-19. J is TRBJ2-1 and V is TRBV3-1 (or the pseudogene TRBV3-2), with D perhaps matching TRBD2 (6 bases). What was sequenced was PBMCs or T cells enriched from blood (not recorded which). CDR3 nucleotide sequence: TGTGCCAGCAGCCCTAAAACGGCTAGCGTTAGGAATGAGCAGTTCTTC. Translated, it gives CASSPKTASVRNEQFF.